The source of this T cell receptor beta chain is a study of radiotherapy plus CTLA-4 blockade in lung cancer. The CDR3 has 13 residues. V was trimmed by 4 bases and J by 5 bases, leaving 12 bases between them. The germline CDR1 and CDR2 sequences are SGHDT and YYEEEE. Using immunoSEQ multiplex PCR, the repertoire was profiled, and TCRdb retains in-frame clones only, with some absent. Counted here are 120,000 or so clones, about nine tenths occurring once; the ten biggest clones make up more than 6.5%. The sequence came from a human donor with non-small cell lung cancer that progressed on radiotherapy plus ipilimumab. The sample consisted of peripheral blood, taken from a patient treated with radiotherapy plus ipilimumab. The J gene is TRBJ1-2, the V gene TRBV5-6; D remains ambiguous. CDR3 loop: CASSLLVGYGYTF. In DNA form, the CDR3 reads TGTGCCAGCAGCCTCCTAGTAGGGTATGGCTACACCTTC.